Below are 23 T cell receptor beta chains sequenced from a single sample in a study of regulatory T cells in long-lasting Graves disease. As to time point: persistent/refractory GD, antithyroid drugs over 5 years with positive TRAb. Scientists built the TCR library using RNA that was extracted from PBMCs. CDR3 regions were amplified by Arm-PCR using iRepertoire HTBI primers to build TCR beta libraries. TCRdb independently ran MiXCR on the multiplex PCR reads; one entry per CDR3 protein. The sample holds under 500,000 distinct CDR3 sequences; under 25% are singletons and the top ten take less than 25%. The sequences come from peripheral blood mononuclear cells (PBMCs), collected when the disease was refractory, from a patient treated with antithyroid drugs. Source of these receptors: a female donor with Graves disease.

The CDR3 sequence: CASSLWGTVYSNQPQHF. The CDR3 DNA sequence: TGTGCCAGCAGTTTATGGGGGACAGTTTATAGCAATCAGCCCCAGCATTTT. The chain is built from TRBV28 and TRBJ1-5, with 7 bases identical to TRBD1. V trimming: 0 bases; J trimming: 0 bases; junction bases outside the gene matches: 5. The CDR3 covers 17 residues. Germline values: CDR1 MDHEN, CDR2 SYDVKM.

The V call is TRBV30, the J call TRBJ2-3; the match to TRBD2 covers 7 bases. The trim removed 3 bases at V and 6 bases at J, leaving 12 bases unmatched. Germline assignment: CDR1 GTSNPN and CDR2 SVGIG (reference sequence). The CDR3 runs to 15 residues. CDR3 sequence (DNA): TGTGCCTGGAGCCCGAAGGCTGGGAGGGCGGATACGCAGTATTTT. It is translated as CAWSPKAGRADTQYF.

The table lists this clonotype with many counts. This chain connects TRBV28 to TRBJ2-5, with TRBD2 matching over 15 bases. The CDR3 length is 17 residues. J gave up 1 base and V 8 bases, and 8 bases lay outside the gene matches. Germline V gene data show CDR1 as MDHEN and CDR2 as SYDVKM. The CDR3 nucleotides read TGTGCCAGCGACACGGGACTAGCGGGAGGTGGCCAAGAGACCCAGTACTTC. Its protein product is CASDTGLAGGGQETQYF.

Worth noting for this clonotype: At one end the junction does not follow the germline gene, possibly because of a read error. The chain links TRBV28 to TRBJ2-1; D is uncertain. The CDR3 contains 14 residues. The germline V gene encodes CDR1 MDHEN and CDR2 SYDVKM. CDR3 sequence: CASNIQRSYNEQIF. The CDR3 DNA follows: TGTGCCAGCAACATACAGCGCTCCTACAATGAGCAGATCTTC.

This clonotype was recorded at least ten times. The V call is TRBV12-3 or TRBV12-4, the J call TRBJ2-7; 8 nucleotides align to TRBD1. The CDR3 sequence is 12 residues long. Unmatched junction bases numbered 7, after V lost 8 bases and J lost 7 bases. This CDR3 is CASHQGAWEQYF. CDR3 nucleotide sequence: TGTGCCAGCCACCAGGGGGCATGGGAGCAGTACTTC.

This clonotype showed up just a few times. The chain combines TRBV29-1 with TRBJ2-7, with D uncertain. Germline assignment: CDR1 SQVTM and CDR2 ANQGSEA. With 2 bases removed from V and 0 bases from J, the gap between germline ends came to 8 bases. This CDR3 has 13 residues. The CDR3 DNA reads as TGCAGCGTTGAACCGGAGAACTCCTACGAGCAGTACTTC. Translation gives CSVEPENSYEQYF.

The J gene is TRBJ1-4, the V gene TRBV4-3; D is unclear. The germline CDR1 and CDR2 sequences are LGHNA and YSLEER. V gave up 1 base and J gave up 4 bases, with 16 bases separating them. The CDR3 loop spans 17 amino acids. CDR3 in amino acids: CASSQGDNFGYNEKLFF. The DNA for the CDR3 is TGCGCCAGCAGCCAAGGCGACAATTTCGGGTATAATGAAAAACTGTTTTTT.

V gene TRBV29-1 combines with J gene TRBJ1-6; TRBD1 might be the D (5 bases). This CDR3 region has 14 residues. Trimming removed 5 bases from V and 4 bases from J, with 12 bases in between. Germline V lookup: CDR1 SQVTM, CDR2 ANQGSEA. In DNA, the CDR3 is TGCAGCGTTAGAGAGGGGATGTATAATTCACCCCTCCACTTT. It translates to CSVREGMYNSPLHF. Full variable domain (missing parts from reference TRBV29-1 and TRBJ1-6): SAVISQKPSRDICQRGTSLTIQCQVDSQVTMMFWYRQQPGQSLTLIATANQGSEATYESGFVIDKFPISRPNLTFSTLTVSNMSPEDSSIYLCSVREGMYNSPLHFGNGTRLTVT.

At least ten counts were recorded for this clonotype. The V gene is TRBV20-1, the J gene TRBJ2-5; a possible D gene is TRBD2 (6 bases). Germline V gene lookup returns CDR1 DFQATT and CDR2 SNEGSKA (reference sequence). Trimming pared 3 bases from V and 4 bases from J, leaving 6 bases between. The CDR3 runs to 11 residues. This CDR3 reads CSARRGETQYF. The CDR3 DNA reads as TGCAGTGCTAGGCGGGGAGAGACCCAGTACTTC.

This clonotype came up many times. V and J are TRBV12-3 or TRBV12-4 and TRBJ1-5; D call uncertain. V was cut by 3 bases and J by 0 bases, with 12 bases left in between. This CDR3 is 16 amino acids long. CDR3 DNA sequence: TGTGCCAGCAGTTTCTGGACTCTTGATAGCAATCAGCCCCAGCATTTT. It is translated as CASSFWTLDSNQPQHF.

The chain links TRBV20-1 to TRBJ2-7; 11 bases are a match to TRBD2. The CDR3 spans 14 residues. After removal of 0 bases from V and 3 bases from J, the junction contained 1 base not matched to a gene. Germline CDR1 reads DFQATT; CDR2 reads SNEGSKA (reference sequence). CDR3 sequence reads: CSAREGTSGYEQYF. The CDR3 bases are TGCAGTGCTAGAGAGGGGACTAGCGGCTACGAGCAGTACTTC.

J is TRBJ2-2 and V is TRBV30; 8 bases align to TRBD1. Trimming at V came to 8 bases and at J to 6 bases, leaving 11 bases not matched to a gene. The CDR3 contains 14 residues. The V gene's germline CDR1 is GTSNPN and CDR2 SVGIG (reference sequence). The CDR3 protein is CAGNRDRLSGELFF. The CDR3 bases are TGTGCCGGAAACCGGGACAGGTTATCCGGGGAGCTGTTTTTT.

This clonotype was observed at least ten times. The CDR3 spells CASSVLLSNTGELFF. Here the CDR3 DNA reads TGTGCCAGCAGTGTTCTGCTATCGAACACCGGGGAGCTGTTTTTT. The chain employs TRBV2 and TRBJ2-2, with D unresolved. The V gene's germline CDR1 is SNHLY and CDR2 FYNNEI. The CDR3 covers 15 residues. V was cut by 4 bases and J by 0 bases, with 9 bases left in between.

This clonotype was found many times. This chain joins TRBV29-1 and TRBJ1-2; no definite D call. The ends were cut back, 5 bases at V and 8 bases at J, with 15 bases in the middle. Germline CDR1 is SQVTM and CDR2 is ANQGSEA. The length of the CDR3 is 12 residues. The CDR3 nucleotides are TGCAGCGTTCCAGCAGATCTTGTCGGCTACACCTTC. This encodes CSVPADLVGYTF.

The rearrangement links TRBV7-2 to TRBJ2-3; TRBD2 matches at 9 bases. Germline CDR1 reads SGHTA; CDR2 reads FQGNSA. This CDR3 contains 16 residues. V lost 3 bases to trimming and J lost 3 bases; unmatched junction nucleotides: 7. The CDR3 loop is CASSLGSGSRTDTQYF. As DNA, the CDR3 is TGTGCCAGCAGCTTGGGTAGCGGGAGTAGGACAGATACGCAGTATTTT.

The CDR3 here is CASSSVPVTENTEAFF. The CDR3 DNA is TGCGCCAGCAGCTCGGTTCCGGTGACAGAGAACACTGAAGCTTTCTTT. The chain combines TRBV5-1 with TRBJ1-1, with a tentative D call TRBD1 (5 bases). Between the trimmed V and J ends, which lost 3 bases and 1 base, there was a span of 16 bases. Looked up from germline, CDR1 is SGHRS and CDR2 is YFSETQ. This CDR3 comprises 16 residues.

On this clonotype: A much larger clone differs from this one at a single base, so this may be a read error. CDR3 sequence (DNA): TGTGCCACCAGCAGCCTGGGACTAGCGGGGAGTGCCACCCAAGAGACCCAGTACTTC. Its translation is CATSSLGLAGSATQETQYF. This chain joins TRBV15 and TRBJ2-5, with 13 bases fitting TRBD2. The CDR3 covers 19 residues. V dropped 3 bases and J dropped 1; count of bases not matched to a gene: 11. The germline CDR1 and CDR2 sequences are LNHNV and YYDKDF (reference sequence).

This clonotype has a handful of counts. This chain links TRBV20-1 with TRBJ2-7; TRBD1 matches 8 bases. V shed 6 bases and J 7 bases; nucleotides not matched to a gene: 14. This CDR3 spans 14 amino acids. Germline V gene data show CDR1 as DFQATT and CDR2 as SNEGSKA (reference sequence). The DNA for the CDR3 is TGCAGTGCAGATCCCCGTCAGGGGGCAGGGGAGCAGTACTTC. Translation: CSADPRQGAGEQYF.

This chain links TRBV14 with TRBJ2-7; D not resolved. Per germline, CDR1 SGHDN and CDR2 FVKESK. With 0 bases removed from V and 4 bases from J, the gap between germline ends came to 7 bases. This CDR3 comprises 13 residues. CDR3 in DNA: TGTGCCAGCAGCCAAGAGAACTGGTACGAGCAGTACTTC. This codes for CASSQENWYEQYF.

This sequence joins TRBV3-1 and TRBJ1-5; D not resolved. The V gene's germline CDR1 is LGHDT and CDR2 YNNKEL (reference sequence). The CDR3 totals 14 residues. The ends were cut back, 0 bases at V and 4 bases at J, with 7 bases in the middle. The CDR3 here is CASSQDGRNQPQHF. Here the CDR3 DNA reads TGTGCCAGCAGCCAAGATGGCCGGAATCAGCCCCAGCATTTT.

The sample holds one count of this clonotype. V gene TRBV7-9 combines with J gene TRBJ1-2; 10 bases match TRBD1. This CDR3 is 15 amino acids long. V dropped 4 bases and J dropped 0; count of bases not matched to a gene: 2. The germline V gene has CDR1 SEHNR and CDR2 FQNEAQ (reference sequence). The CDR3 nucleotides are TGTGCCAGCAGCTCTGGACAGGGGGCTAACTATGGCTACACCTTC. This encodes CASSSGQGANYGYTF.

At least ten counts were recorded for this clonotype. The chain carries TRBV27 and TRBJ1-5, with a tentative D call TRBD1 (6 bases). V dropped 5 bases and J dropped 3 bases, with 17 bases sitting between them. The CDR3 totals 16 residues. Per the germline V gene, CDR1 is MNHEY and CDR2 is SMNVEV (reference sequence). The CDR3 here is CASSRWRGGDNQPQHF. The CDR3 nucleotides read TGTGCCAGCAGTCGGTGGAGGGGGGGAGACAATCAGCCCCAGCATTTT.

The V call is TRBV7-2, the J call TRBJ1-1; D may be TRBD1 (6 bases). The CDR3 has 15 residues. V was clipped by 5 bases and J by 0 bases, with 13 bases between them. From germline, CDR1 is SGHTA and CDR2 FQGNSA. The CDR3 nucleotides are TGTGCCAGCAGCCGACTAACAGGGATGAACACTGAAGCTTTCTTT. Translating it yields CASSRLTGMNTEAFF.